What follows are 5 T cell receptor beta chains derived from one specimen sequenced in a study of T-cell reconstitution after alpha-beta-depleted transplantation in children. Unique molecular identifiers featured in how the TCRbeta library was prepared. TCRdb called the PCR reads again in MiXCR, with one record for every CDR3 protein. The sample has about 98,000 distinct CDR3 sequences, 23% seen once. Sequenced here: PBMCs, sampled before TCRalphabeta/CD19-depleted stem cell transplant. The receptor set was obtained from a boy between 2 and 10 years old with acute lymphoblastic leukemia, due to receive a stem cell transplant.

This chain's CDR3 is CASSQVGLGVWDEQFF. The CDR3 DNA reads TGCGCCAGCAGCCAAGTGGGACTAGGGGTTTGGGATGAGCAGTTCTTC. The gene calls are TRBV4-1 and TRBJ2-1, with 8 bases lining up with TRBD2. Germline CDR1 is MGHRA and CDR2 is YSYEKL. V lost 1 base and J lost 8; bases outside the gene matches: 10. This CDR3 has 16 residues.

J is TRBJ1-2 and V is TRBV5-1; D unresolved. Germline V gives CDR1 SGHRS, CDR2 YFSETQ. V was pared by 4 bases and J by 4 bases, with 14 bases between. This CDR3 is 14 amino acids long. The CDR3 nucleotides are TGCGCCAGCAGCCTGACGGGTTTCGCCTATGGCTACACCTTC. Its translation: CASSLTGFAYGYTF.

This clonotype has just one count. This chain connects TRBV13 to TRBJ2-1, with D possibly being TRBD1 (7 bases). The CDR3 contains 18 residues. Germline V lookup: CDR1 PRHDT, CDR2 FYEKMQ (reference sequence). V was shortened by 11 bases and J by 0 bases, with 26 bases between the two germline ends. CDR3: CALISGDSFPGSYNEQFF. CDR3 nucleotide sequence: TGTGCCCTCATTTCGGGGGACAGTTTCCCCGGCTCCTACAATGAGCAGTTCTTC. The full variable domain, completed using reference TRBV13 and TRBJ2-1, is AAGVIQSPRHLIKEKRETATLKCYPIPRHDTVYWYQQGPGQDPQFLISFYEKMQSDKGSIPDRFSAQQFSDYHSELNMSSLELGDSALYFCALISGDSFPGSYNEQFFGPGTRLTVL.

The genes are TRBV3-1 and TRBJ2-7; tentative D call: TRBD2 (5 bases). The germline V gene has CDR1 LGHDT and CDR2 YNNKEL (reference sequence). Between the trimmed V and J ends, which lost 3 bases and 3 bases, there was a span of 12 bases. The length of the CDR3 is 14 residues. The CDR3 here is CASSHGSVIYEQYF. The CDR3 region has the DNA TGTGCCAGCAGCCATGGTAGCGTTATCTACGAGCAGTACTTC.

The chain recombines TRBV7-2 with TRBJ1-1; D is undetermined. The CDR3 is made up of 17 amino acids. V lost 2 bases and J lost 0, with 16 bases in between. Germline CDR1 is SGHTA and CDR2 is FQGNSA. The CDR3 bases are TGTGCCAGCAGCTTAAGTTTTCAAGCAGCTTTGAACACTGAAGCTTTCTTT. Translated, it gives CASSLSFQAALNTEAFF.